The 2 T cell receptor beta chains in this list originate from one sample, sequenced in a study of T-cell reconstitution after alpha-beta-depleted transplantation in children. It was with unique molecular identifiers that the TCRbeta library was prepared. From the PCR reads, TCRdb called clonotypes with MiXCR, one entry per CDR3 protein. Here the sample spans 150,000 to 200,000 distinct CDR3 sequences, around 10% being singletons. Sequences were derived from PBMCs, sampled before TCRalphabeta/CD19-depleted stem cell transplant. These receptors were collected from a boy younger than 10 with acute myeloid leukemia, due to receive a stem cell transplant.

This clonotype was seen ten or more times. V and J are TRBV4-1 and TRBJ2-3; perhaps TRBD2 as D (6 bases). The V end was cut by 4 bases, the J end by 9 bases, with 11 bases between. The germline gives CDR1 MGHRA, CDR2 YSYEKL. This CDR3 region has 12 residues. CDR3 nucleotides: TGCGCCAGCAGCCCAGATGGGGGGACGCAGTATTTT. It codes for CASSPDGGTQYF.

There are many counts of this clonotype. CDR3 protein: CASSPQQSSYNEQFF. CDR3 sequence (DNA): TGTGCCAGCAGCCCGCAACAGAGCTCCTACAATGAGCAGTTCTTC. The genes are TRBV7-3 and TRBJ2-1; D is unresolved. V was cut by 5 bases and J by 0 bases, with 11 bases left in between. CDR3 length: 15 residues. Per the germline V gene, CDR1 is SGHTA and CDR2 is FQGTGA.